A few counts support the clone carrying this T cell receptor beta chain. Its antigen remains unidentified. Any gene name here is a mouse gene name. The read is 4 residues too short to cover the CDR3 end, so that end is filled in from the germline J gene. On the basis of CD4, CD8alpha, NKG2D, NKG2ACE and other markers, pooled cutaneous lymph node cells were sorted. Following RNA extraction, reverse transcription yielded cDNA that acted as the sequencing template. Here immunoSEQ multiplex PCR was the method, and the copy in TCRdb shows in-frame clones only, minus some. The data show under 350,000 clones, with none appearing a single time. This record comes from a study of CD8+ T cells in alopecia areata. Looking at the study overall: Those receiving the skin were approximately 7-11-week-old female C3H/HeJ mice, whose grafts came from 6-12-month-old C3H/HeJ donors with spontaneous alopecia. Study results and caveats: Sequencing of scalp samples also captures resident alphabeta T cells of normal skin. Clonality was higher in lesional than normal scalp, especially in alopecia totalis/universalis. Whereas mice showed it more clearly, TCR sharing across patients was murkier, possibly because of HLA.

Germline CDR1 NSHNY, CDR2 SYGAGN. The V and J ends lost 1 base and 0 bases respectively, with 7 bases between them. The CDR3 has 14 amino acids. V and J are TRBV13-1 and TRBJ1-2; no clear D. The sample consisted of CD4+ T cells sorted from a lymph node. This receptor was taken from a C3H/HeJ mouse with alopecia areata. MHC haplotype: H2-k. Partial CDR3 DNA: TGTGCCAGCAGTGATCGTCCCTCAAACTCC. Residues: CASSDRPSNS. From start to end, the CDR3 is CASSDRPSNSDYTF.